Listed below are T cell receptor beta chains from one sample, sequenced in a study of blood T cell repertoires in COVID-19. Profiled with immunoSEQ multiplex PCR; TCRdb holds only in-frame clones, not every one. The table lists under 500,000 clones, 75% to 90% of them singletons, with around 4.5% in the top ten. The sequenced material came from peripheral blood. The receptors stem from a woman aged 25 to 45 with acute or convalescent COVID-19. CDR3s include the opening cysteine and the closing phenylalanine or tryptophan. D genes are given only for firm matches. Only part of the rows carry a size: once, few, many, or a class if the clone is expanded.

CDR3nt	CDR3aa	abundance	v_gene	j_gene	d_gene	len
TGTGCCAGCAGTTTACGCGGTGGGCAGTACTTC	CASSLRGGQYF	NA	TRBV28	TRBJ2-7	NA	11
TGCGCCAGCAGCCCAGGGGTCGGAGAGACCCAGTACTTC	CASSPGVGETQYF	NA	TRBV10-1	TRBJ2-5	NA	13
TGTGCCAGCAGCCAGCAAGGACGGACAGGGGGTTACACAGATACGCAGTATTTT	CASSQQGRTGGYTDTQYF	NA	TRBV14	TRBJ2-3	TRBD1	18
TGTGCCAGCTTCGGGACAGCTAGCACAGATACGCAGTATTTT	CASFGTASTDTQYF	NA	TRBV27	TRBJ2-3	TRBD1	14
TGTGCCACCAGTGATTCCCGTTGGGCAGCTAGCACAGATACGCAGTATTTT	CATSDSRWAASTDTQYF	NA	TRBV24-1	TRBJ2-3	NA	17
TGTGCCTGGAGACCGGACAGGGGGCATTTCGAAAAACTGTTTTTT	CAWRPDRGHFEKLFF	NA	TRBV30	TRBJ1-4	TRBD1	15
TGTGCCAGCAGCGAAGGCCACAGGGGGCTAGAGACCCAGTACTTC	CASSEGHRGLETQYF	NA	TRBV7-9	TRBJ2-5	TRBD1	15
TGTGCCAGCAGCTTAGGAGACAGGGGGCCAGATACGCAGTATTTT	CASSLGDRGPDTQYF	few	TRBV11-3	TRBJ2-3	TRBD1	15
TGTGCCAGCAGGGGGCGGTCCTACGAGCAGTACTTC	CASRGRSYEQYF	NA	TRBV4-2	TRBJ2-7	NA	12
TGTGCCAGCAGTTCTAAGACTACTGAAGCTTTCTTT	CASSSKTTEAFF	once	TRBV12-3/TRBV12-4	TRBJ1-1	NA	12